One sample yielded the 11 T cell receptor beta chains listed below, sequenced in a study of blood T cells in healthy people across ages (dated by TCRdb to the mid-2010s). Library generation was performed with 5' RACE. The listed sequencing device is Illumina HiSeq 2500. A second roughly 7 to 11 cycle PCR used a sample-barcoded 5' primer and a J-beta primer mix. Using fastp at Q25 and MiXCR, TCRdb reprocessed the public reads and kept productive beta chains. Here each entry gathers all rows of one CDR3 protein and keeps the most common genes and DNA. The sample records around 650,000 distinct CDR3 sequences, 32% of which are singletons. The ten most abundant clones make up approximately 15% of the sample. Sequences were obtained from blood. These receptors were obtained from a woman older than 75 in good health. Donor details come from another sample of the same person, matched by shared clones.

This clonotype appeared a few times. The chain carries TRBV28 and TRBJ1-1; D is perhaps TRBD1 (6 bases). The CDR3 runs 15 residues. Germline CDR1 MDHEN, CDR2 SYDVKM. V was clipped by 4 bases and J by 1 base, with 13 bases between them. Here the CDR3 reads CASSSSGVGNTEAFF. The CDR3 coding sequence is TGTGCCAGCAGTTCCTCAGGGGTAGGGAACACTGAAGCTTTCTTT.

This clonotype was counted a few times. The chain recombines TRBV5-1 with TRBJ1-1; 9 bases line up with TRBD1. The V gene end was trimmed by 0 bases and the J gene end by 4 bases; junction bases not matched to a gene: 4. This CDR3 has 15 amino acids. The germline V gene encodes CDR1 SGHRS and CDR2 YFSETQ. The CDR3 spells CASSLGDRAGTEAFF. CDR3 nucleotides: TGCGCCAGCAGCTTGGGGGACAGGGCGGGCACTGAAGCTTTCTTT.

A single count supports this clonotype. Since a much larger clone is just one base distant, this may be a read error. The rearrangement joins TRBV2 to TRBJ2-1; 9 bases align to TRBD1. V dropped 11 bases and J dropped 9; count of bases not matched to a gene: 14. The length of the CDR3 is 14 residues. Looked up from germline, CDR1 is SNHLY and CDR2 is FYNNEI. The CDR3 reads CACMSGGTGIEQFF. The CDR3 bases are TGTGCCTGCATGTCCGGGGGGACAGGGATTGAGCAGTTCTTC.

This clonotype was detected only a few times. A read error may explain this, as a much larger clone is one base away. CDR3 sequence reads: CASSGVSEADTQYF. CDR3 nucleotides: TGTGCCAGCAGTGGTGTGTCGGAGGCAGATACGCAGTATTTT. The V gene is TRBV2, the J gene TRBJ2-3, with D perhaps matching TRBD2 (5 bases). The V and J ends lost 4 bases and 4 bases respectively, with 12 bases between them. Germline loops: CDR1 SNHLY, CDR2 FYNNEI. The CDR3 is 14 residues long.

This clonotype showed up many times. The chain links TRBV28 to TRBJ2-5, with D unresolved. Trimming pared 5 bases from V and 5 bases from J, leaving 12 bases between. Germline V gene data show CDR1 as MDHEN and CDR2 as SYDVKM. CDR3 length equals 13 residues. This chain's CDR3 is CASSARGRETQYF. CDR3 nucleotide sequence: TGTGCCAGCAGTGCCCGTGGTCGGGAGACCCAGTACTTC.

This clonotype was seen a single time. V gene TRBV2 combines with J gene TRBJ2-4; 10 bases match TRBD1. The CDR3 consists of 14 residues. The V segment lost 6 bases and the J segment 5 bases; nucleotides outside the gene matches: 4. Germline V gives CDR1 SNHLY, CDR2 FYNNEI. The CDR3 sequence: CASSPTGGENIQYF. The CDR3 coding sequence is TGTGCCAGCAGCCCGACAGGGGGCGAAAACATTCAGTACTTC.

This clonotype was counted ten times or more. The chain employs TRBV5-1 and TRBJ2-7, with D tentatively TRBD1 (5 bases). Deletions cut 0 bases from V and 7 bases from J, with 14 bases between. CDR1 SGHRS and CDR2 YFSETQ come from the germline V gene. This CDR3 is built from 14 residues. In DNA, the CDR3 is TGCGCCAGCAGCTTGGTCCAGGGTCGTTGGGAGCAGTACTTC. As protein: CASSLVQGRWEQYF.

This clonotype was recorded at least ten times. The rearrangement links TRBV28 to TRBJ2-1; 8 positions agree with TRBD2. V lost 7 bases to trimming and J lost 4 bases; unmatched junction nucleotides: 12. CDR3 length: 16 residues. Per germline, CDR1 MDHEN and CDR2 SYDVKM. The CDR3 DNA reads as TGTGCCAGCACCACCCCCCGGGGGGGCGTTTACAATGAGCAGTTCTTC. This gives the protein CASTTPRGGVYNEQFF.

CDR3 amino acids: CAWSGGQSNQPQHF. CDR3 sequence (DNA): TGTGCCTGGAGTGGCGGACAGAGCAATCAGCCCCAGCATTTT. The V call is TRBV30, the J call TRBJ1-5; D may be TRBD1 (6 bases). CDR3 length: 14 amino acids. Germline V lookup: CDR1 GTSNPN, CDR2 SVGIG (reference sequence). Trimming removed 1 base at V and 1 base at J, with 8 bases between. Drawing the rest from reference TRBV30 and TRBJ1-5, the complete variable domain is SQTIHQWPATLVQPVGSPLSLECTVEGTSNPNLYWYRQAAGRGLQLLFYSVGIGQISSEVPQNLSASRPQDRQFILSSKKLLLSDSGFYLCAWSGGQSNQPQHFGDGTRLSIL.

In this sample, this clonotype turned up many times. The chain combines TRBV20-1 with TRBJ1-5; D gene unclear. This CDR3 contains 14 residues. V was shortened by 4 bases and J by 4 bases, with 14 bases between the two germline ends. CDR1 is DFQATT, CDR2 SNEGSKA, per germline (reference sequence). The CDR3 is CSAKSGFGNQPQHF. The CDR3 DNA follows: TGCAGTGCTAAATCGGGGTTTGGGAATCAGCCCCAGCATTTT.

The V gene is TRBV7-9, the J gene TRBJ2-5, with D perhaps matching TRBD1 or TRBD2 (5 bases each). Germline V gene lookup returns CDR1 SEHNR and CDR2 FQNEAQ (reference sequence). V was shortened by 4 bases and J by 2 bases, with 17 bases between the two germline ends. The CDR3 sequence is 16 residues long. The CDR3 sequence is CASSSAGASVQETQYF. CDR3 bases: TGTGCCAGCAGCTCGGCCGGGGCATCGGTACAAGAGACCCAGTACTTC.